Shown below are 10 T cell receptor beta chains from a single sample sequenced in a study of cytomegalovirus exposure and HLA in healthy donors. It was with 60 Vbeta and 13 Jbeta primers that the PCR ran. The data were produced by immunoSEQ multiplex PCR, yet TCRdb's version contains in-frame clones alone and is incomplete. Of over 150,000 clones listed, 70% to 85% were seen once; the top ten hold about 3.8%. The specimen was PBMCs. These receptors were taken from a woman in her fifties or sixties in good health and CMV-seropositive.

This chain joins TRBV9 and TRBJ2-3, with D possibly being TRBD2 (6 bases). V lost 2 bases to trimming and J lost 3 bases, with 13 bases between them. The CDR3 sequence is 15 residues long. Germline loops: CDR1 SGDLS, CDR2 YYNGEE. For the CDR3, the DNA is TGTGCCAGCAGCGTTAGCGGCTACGGGACAGATACGCAGTATTTT. Translated, it gives CASSVSGYGTDTQYF. The complete variable domain, with remaining parts taken from reference TRBV9 and TRBJ2-3, reads DSGVTQTPKHLITATGQRVTLRCSPRSGDLSVYWYQQSLDQGLQFLIQYYNGEERAKGNILERFSAQQFPDLHSELNLSSLELGDSALYFCASSVSGYGTDTQYFGPGTRLTVL.

In DNA, the CDR3 is TGTGCCAGCAGTTTATCGGGGACTAGCTCCTACGAGCAGTACTTC. It codes for CASSLSGTSSYEQYF. The chain joins TRBV27 to TRBJ2-7; 8 bases are a match to TRBD2. V was pared by 0 bases and J by 0 bases, with 1 base of the junction left unmatched. The CDR3 sequence is 15 residues long. Per the germline V gene, CDR1 is MNHEY and CDR2 is SMNVEV (reference sequence).

The chain employs TRBV18 and TRBJ1-1; unclear D gene. With 3 bases removed from V and 6 bases from J, the gap between germline ends came to 20 bases. Germline-derived CDR1 and CDR2 are KGHSH and LQKENI. This CDR3 is 16 amino acids long. CDR3 in DNA: TGTGCCAGCTCACCCCAACCATTGCGGGCCAACGCTGAAGCTTTCTTT. This translates into CASSPQPLRANAEAFF.

This clone was detected a few times. The V gene is TRBV20-1, the J gene TRBJ1-1; no definite D call. The CDR3 is 11 amino acids. Trimming pared 4 bases from V and 7 bases from J, leaving 10 bases between. Germline loops: CDR1 DFQATT, CDR2 SNEGSKA (reference sequence). This CDR3 reads CSAKPMSEAFF. CDR3 coding DNA: TGCAGTGCTAAACCGATGAGTGAAGCTTTCTTT.

This chain connects TRBV28 to TRBJ1-2; no definite D call. CDR1 and CDR2 (germline): MDHEN, SYDVKM. The CDR3 sequence is 13 residues long. V was clipped by 6 bases and J by 4 bases, with 12 bases between them. In DNA form, the CDR3 reads TGTGCCAGCAGCCCCGCCACGAGCTATGGCTACACCTTC. Residues: CASSPATSYGYTF.

This clone has more than one count but fewer than ten. CDR3 protein: CASSEAWRYLTYGYTF. CDR3 DNA: TGTGCCAGCAGTGAAGCGTGGAGATACCTAACCTATGGCTACACCTTC. The V gene is TRBV6-1, the J gene TRBJ1-2; D is undetermined. V was shortened by 0 bases and J by 4 bases, with 15 bases between the two germline ends. Germline V gene lookup returns CDR1 MNHNS and CDR2 SASEGT. The length of the CDR3 is 16 residues.

The chain combines TRBV6-6 with TRBJ2-5; TRBD2 matches 7 bases. The germline V gene has CDR1 MNHNY and CDR2 SVGAGI (reference sequence). The CDR3 totals 12 residues. V lost 10 bases, J lost 5 bases, and 7 bases stayed unmatched. The CDR3 protein is CATSGGGETQYF. CDR3 DNA sequence: TGTGCCACCTCCGGCGGGGGTGAGACCCAGTACTTC.

In nucleotides, the CDR3 is TGTGCCAGCAGTGAAGCGGAGGGAGGGGATGGCTACACCTTC. It is translated as CASSEAEGGDGYTF. The chain combines TRBV2 with TRBJ1-2; a weak D match, TRBD1 (5 bases). The V end was cut by 0 bases, the J end by 6 bases, with 11 bases between. In germline, CDR1 is SNHLY, CDR2 FYNNEI. The CDR3 is 14 residues long.

This rearrangement joins TRBV6-5 to TRBJ2-7, with a possible D match to TRBD1 (6 bases). V lost 6 bases and J 0 bases, leaving 12 bases between the germline ends. Per germline, CDR1 MNHEY and CDR2 SVGAGI. The CDR3 totals 14 residues. The CDR3 reads CASSFQGGSYEQYF. CDR3 in DNA: TGTGCCAGCAGCTTCCAAGGGGGCTCCTACGAGCAGTACTTC.

J is TRBJ2-5 and V is TRBV7-3, with 9 bases identical to TRBD2. CDR1 and CDR2 from the germline V gene are SGHTA and FQGTGA. J was trimmed by 4 bases and V by 2 bases; bases with no gene match: 11. This CDR3 region has 17 residues. The CDR3 spells CASSLSPRGRGLETQYF. The CDR3 bases are TGTGCCAGCAGCTTATCGCCTCGCGGGAGGGGGCTAGAGACCCAGTACTTC.